The 10 T cell receptor beta chains below all came from one sample that was sequenced in a study of blood T cell repertoires in COVID-19 (dated by TCRdb to 2019 to 2021). Libraries were made using the immunoSEQ multiplex PCR assay. What TCRdb holds here is the immuneACCESS table cut down to in-frame rearrangements. Part of the clones is not present; checked against another copy, under half of the missing clones reflect an unresolved V gene, and the others are unexplained. The sample contains about 150,000 clones, about 89% of them found a single time. The top ten hold 0.5% to 0.55% of the sample. Source material: peripheral blood. Source of these receptors: a man aged 50 to 60 with acute or convalescent COVID-19.

The rearrangement links TRBV27 to TRBJ2-3; unclear D gene. This CDR3 contains 13 residues. Germline CDR1 and CDR2: MNHEY and SMNVEV (reference sequence). With 7 bases removed from V and 0 bases from J, the gap between germline ends came to 8 bases. This CDR3 reads CASKPDSTDTQYF. For the CDR3, the DNA is TGTGCCAGCAAGCCCGATAGCACAGATACGCAGTATTTT.

This rearrangement joins TRBV7-2 to TRBJ2-1, with 9 bases aligning to TRBD2. With V trimmed by 1 base and J by 4 bases, 5 bases remained unmatched. CDR3 size: 16 residues. Germline V gene sequence: CDR1 SGHTA, CDR2 FQGNSA. The CDR3 DNA follows: TGTGCCAGCAGCTTAGGGGCTAGCGGGGAGTACAATGAGCAGTTCTTC. Protein product: CASSLGASGEYNEQFF. The full variable domain, completed using reference TRBV7-2 and TRBJ2-1, is GAGVSQSPSNKVTEKGKDVELRCDPISGHTALYWYRQSLGQGLEFLIYFQGNSAPDKSGLPSDRFSAERTGGSVSTLTIQRTQQEDSAVYLCASSLGASGEYNEQFFGPGTRLTVL.

CDR3 nucleotides: TGTGCCAGCAGCTTAAATAGCGGGGGGGCTAGCACAGATACGCAGTATTTT. Encoded protein: CASSLNSGGASTDTQYF. The V gene is TRBV7-2, the J gene TRBJ2-3; 11 bases are a match to TRBD2. CDR3 length: 17 residues. Germline CDR1 SGHTA, CDR2 FQGNSA. V was pared by 2 bases and J by 0 bases, with 4 bases of the junction left unmatched.

This chain uses TRBV7-8 with TRBJ2-1; the D gene is possibly TRBD1 (6 bases). Trimming left V 5 bases short and J 8 bases short, with 10 bases between. Germline values: CDR1 SGHVS, CDR2 FQNEAQ. This CDR3 comprises 12 residues. CDR3 sequence: CASSPGAHEQFF. CDR3 coding DNA: TGTGCCAGCAGCCCAGGGGCCCATGAGCAGTTCTTC.

The chain carries TRBV7-2 and TRBJ1-2, with D maybe TRBD1 (6 bases). Per germline, CDR1 SGHTA and CDR2 FQGNSA. Between the trimmed V and J ends, which lost 4 bases and 2 bases, there was a span of 11 bases. The CDR3 sequence is 14 residues long. The CDR3 here is CASSSQQGNYGYTF. CDR3 DNA sequence: TGTGCCAGCAGCTCGCAGCAGGGGAACTATGGCTACACCTTC.

This chain connects TRBV10-2 to TRBJ1-2, with D possibly being TRBD1 (6 bases). Per the germline V gene, CDR1 is WSHSY and CDR2 is SAAADI. The CDR3 totals 16 residues. V was trimmed by 0 bases and J by 3 bases, leaving 14 bases between them. The CDR3 coding sequence is TGCGCCAGCAGTGAGTCGGTCACAGGGAGGGACTATGGCTACACCTTC. This gives the protein CASSESVTGRDYGYTF.

The rearrangement joins TRBV7-2 to TRBJ2-2; tentative D call: TRBD1 (6 bases). The CDR3 runs to 15 residues. CDR1 is SGHTA and CDR2 is FQGNSA in the germline V gene. Trimming shortened V by 0 bases and J by 4 bases, and 9 bases separated the two germline ends. The CDR3, as DNA: TGTGCCAGCAGCTTAGCGTGGGGGCTCACCGGGGAGCTGTTTTTT. This sequence encodes CASSLAWGLTGELFF.

This rearrangement joins TRBV19 to TRBJ2-1, with 7 bases aligning to TRBD1. The V and J ends lost 3 bases and 7 bases, in that order; junction bases with no gene match: 9. CDR1 and CDR2 (germline): LNHDA, SQIVND (reference sequence). This CDR3 spans 15 amino acids. CDR3: CASSMGSGGVNEQFF. The CDR3 bases are TGTGCCAGTAGTATGGGTTCAGGGGGAGTGAATGAGCAGTTCTTC.

The table lists this clone with a count of one. The chain couples TRBV9 to TRBJ2-3; 11 bases match TRBD2. V shed 3 bases, J shed 12 bases, and the junction held 6 bases outside the gene matches. CDR1 SGDLS and CDR2 YYNGEE come from the germline V gene. This CDR3 is 13 amino acids long. The DNA for the CDR3 is TGTGCCAGCAGCGGGGGACTAGCGGTCACCCAGTATTTT. It translates to CASSGGLAVTQYF. Variable domain in full (rest from reference TRBV9 and TRBJ2-3): DSGVTQTPKHLITATGQRVTLRCSPRSGDLSVYWYQQSLDQGLQFLIQYYNGEERAKGNILERFSAQQFPDLHSELNLSSLELGDSALYFCASSGGLAVTQYFGPGTRLTVL.

V gene TRBV30 combines with J gene TRBJ1-2; the match to TRBD1 covers 10 bases. This CDR3 has 14 amino acids. After removal of 7 bases from V and 1 base from J, the junction contained 6 bases not matched to a gene. Per the germline V gene, CDR1 is GTSNPN and CDR2 is SVGIG (reference sequence). The CDR3 DNA follows: TGTGCCTCCCTAAGGGACAGGGGTAACTATGGCTACACCTTC. The encoded protein is CASLRDRGNYGYTF.